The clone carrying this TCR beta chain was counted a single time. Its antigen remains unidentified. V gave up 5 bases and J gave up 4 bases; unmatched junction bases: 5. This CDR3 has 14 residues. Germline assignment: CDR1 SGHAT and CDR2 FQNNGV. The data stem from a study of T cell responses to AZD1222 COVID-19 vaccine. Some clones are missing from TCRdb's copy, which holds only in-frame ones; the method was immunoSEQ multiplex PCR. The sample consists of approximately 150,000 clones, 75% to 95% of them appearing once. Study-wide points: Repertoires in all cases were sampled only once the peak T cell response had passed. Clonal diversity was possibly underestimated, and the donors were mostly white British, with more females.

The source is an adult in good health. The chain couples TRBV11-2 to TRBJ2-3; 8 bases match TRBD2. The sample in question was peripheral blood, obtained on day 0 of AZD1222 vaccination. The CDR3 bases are TGTGCCAGCAGCCTCGGACTAGCTCCAGATACGCAGTATTTT. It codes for CASSLGLAPDTQYF.